This TCR beta chain came from a study of blood T cell repertoires in COVID-19. Study in general: PBMCs, B-cell-depleted T cells, or T cells provided the cDNA or gDNA that made up the material.

CDR3 length: 12 amino acids. The V end lost 5 bases, the J end lost 6 bases, and 11 bases lay between the germline ends. CDR1 and CDR2 from the germline V gene are LNHDA and SQIVND (reference sequence). Sequencing used immunoSEQ multiplex PCR; TCRdb keeps in-frame clones, though not all of them. The sample includes 200,000 to 250,000 clones, approximately 80% of them seen just once. Input material: PBMCs or T cells enriched from blood (not recorded which). The clonotype comes from a man aged 60 to 69 who had recovered from COVID-19. The gene calls are TRBV19 and TRBJ2-7; D unresolved. The chain's CDR3 is CASSATQREQYF. The CDR3 DNA follows: TGTGCCAGTAGTGCGACCCAGCGCGAGCAGTACTTC.